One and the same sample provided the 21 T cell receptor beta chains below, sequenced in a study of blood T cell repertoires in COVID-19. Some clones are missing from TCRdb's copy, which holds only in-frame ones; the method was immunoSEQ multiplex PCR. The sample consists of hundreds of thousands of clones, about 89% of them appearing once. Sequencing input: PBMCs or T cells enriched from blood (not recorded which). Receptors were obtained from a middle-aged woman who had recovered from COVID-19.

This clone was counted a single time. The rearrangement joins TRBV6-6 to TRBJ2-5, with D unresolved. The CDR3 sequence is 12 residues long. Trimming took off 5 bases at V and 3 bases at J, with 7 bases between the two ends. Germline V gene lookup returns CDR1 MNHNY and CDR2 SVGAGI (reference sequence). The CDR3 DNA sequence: TGTGCCAGCAGTAGACAAGAAGAGACCCAGTACTTC. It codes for CASSRQEETQYF.

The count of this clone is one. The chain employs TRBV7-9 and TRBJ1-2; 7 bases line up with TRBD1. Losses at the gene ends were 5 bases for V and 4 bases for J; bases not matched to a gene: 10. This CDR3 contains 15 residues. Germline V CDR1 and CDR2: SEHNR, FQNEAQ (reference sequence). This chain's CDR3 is CASSPRGRGIYGYTF. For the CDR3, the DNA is TGTGCCAGCAGCCCAAGGGGGCGAGGTATCTATGGCTACACCTTC.

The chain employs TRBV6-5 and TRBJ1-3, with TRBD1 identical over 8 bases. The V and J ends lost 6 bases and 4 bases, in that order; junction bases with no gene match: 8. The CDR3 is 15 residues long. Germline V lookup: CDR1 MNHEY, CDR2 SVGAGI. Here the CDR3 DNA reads TGTGCCAGCAGGCCCTCCAGGGGGCTGGGAAACACCATATATTTT. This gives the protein CASRPSRGLGNTIYF.

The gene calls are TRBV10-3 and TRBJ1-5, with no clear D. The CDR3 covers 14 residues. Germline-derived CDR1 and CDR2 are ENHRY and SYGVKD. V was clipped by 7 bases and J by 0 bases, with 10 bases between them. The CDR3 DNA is TGTGCCATCAACACAGACGGTAGCAATCAGCCCCAGCATTTT. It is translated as CAINTDGSNQPQHF.

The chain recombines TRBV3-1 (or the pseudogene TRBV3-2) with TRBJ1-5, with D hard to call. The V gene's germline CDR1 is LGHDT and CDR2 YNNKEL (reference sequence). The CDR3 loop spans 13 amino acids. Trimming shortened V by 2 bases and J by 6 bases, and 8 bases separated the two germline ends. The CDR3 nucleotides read TGTGCCAGCAGCCAACTACCTGGTCAGCCCCAGCATTTT. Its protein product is CASSQLPGQPQHF.

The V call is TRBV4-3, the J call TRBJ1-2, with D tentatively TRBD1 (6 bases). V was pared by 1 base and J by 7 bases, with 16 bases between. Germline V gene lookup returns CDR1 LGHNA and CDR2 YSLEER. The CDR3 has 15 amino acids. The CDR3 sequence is CASSQGGGAPAGYTF. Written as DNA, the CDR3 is TGCGCCAGCAGCCAAGGAGGGGGGGCGCCTGCTGGCTACACCTTC.

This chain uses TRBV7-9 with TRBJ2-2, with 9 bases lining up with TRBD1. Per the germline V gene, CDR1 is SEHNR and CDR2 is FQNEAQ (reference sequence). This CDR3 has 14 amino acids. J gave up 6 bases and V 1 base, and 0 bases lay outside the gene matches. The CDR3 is CASSLGTGAGELFF. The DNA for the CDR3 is TGTGCCAGCAGCTTAGGGACAGGGGCCGGGGAGCTGTTTTTT.

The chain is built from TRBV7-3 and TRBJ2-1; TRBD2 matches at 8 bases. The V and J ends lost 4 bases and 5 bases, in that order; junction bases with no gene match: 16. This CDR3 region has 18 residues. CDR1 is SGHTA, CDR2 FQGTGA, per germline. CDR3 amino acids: CASSSQGGSGISNNEQFF. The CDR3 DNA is TGTGCCAGCAGCTCCCAAGGGGGTAGCGGGATTTCCAACAATGAGCAGTTCTTC. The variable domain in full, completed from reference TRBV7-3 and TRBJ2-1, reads GAGVSQTPSNKVTEKGKYVELRCDPISGHTALYWYRQSLGQGPEFLIYFQGTGAADDSGLPNDRFFAVRPEGSVSTLKIQRTERGDSAVYLCASSSQGGSGISNNEQFFGPGTRLTVL.

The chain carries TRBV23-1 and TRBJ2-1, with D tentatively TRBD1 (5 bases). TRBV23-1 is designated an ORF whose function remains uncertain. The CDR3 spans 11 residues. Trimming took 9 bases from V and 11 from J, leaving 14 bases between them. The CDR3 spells CARRTGFKQFF. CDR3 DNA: TGCGCCAGACGAACAGGTTTTAAGCAGTTCTTC.

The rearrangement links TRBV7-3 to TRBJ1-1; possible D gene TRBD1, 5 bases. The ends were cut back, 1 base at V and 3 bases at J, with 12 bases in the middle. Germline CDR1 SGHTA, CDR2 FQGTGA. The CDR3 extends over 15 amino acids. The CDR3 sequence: CASSLRGTTDTEAFF. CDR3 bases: TGTGCCAGCAGCTTAAGGGGCACGACGGACACTGAAGCTTTCTTT.

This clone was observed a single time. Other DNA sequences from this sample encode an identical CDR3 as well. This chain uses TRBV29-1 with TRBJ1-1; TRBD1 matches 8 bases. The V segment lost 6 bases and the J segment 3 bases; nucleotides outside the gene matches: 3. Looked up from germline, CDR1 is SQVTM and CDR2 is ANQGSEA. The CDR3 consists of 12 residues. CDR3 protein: CSVSQGDTEAFF. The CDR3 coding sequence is TGCAGCGTATCACAGGGGGACACTGAAGCTTTCTTT. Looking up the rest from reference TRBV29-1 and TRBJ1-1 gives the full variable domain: SAVISQKPSRDICQRGTSLTIQCQVDSQVTMMFWYRQQPGQSLTLIATANQGSEATYESGFVIDKFPISRPNLTFSTLTVSNMSPEDSSIYLCSVSQGDTEAFFGQGTRLTVV.

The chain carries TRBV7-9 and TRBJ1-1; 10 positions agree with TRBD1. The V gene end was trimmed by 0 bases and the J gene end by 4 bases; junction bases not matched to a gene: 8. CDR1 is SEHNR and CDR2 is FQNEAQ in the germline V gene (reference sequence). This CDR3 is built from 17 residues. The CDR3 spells CASSLARTGGFGTEAFF. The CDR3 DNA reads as TGTGCCAGCAGCTTAGCCCGGACAGGGGGGTTTGGCACTGAAGCTTTCTTT. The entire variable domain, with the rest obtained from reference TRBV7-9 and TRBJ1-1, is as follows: DTGVSQNPRHKITKRGQNVTFRCDPISEHNRLYWYRQTLGQGPEFLTYFQNEAQLEKSRLLSDRFSAERPKGSFSTLEIQRTEQGDSAMYLCASSLARTGGFGTEAFFGQGTRLTVV.

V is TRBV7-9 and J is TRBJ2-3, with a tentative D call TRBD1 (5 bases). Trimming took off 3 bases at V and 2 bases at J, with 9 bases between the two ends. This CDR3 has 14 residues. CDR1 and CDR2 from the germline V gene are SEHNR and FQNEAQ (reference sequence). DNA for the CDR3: TGTGCCAGCAGCTTTGATGGACACACAGATACGCAGTATTTT. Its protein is CASSFDGHTDTQYF.

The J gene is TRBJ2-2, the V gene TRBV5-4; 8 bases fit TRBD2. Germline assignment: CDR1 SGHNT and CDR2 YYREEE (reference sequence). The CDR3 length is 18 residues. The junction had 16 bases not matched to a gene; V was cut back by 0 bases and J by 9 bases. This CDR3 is CASSLEYRSGGHPRELFF. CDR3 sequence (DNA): TGTGCCAGCAGCTTGGAGTATAGAAGCGGGGGACACCCGAGGGAGCTGTTTTTT.

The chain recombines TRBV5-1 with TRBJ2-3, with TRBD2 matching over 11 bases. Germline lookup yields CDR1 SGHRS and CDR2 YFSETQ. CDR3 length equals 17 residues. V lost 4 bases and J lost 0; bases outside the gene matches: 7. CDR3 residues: CASSTPGLAASTDTQYF. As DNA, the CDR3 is TGCGCCAGCAGCACGCCGGGACTAGCGGCTAGCACAGATACGCAGTATTTT.

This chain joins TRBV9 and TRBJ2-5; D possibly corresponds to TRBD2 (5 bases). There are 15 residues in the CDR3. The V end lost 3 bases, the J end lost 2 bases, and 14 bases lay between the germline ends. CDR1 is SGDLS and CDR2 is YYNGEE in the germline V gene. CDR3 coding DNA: TGTGCCAGCAGCGCAAGGCTAGCTGTACAAGAGACCCAGTACTTC. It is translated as CASSARLAVQETQYF.

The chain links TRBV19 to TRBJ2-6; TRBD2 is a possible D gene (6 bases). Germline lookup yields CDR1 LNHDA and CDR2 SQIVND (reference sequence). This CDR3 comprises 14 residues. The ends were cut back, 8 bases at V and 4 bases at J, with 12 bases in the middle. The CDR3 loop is CASGGFSGANVLTF. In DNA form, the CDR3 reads TGTGCCAGTGGGGGGTTTTCGGGGGCCAACGTCCTGACTTTC.

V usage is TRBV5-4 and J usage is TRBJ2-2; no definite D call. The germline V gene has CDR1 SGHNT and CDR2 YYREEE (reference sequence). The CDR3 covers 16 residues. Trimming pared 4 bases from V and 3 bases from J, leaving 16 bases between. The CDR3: CASSPNVAYDTGELFF. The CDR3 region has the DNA TGTGCCAGCAGCCCAAATGTTGCGTACGACACCGGGGAGCTGTTTTTT. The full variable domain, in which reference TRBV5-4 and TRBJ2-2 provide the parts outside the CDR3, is ETGVTQSPTHLIKTRGQQVTLRCSSQSGHNTVSWYQQALGQGPQFIFQYYREEENGRGNFPPRFSGLQFPNYSSELNVNALELDDSALYLCASSPNVAYDTGELFFGEGSRLTVL.

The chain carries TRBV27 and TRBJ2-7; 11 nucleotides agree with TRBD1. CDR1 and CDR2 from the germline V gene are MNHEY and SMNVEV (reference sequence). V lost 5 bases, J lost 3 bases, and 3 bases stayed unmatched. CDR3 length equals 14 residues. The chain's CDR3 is CASSAGTGGYEQYF. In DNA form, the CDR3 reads TGTGCCAGCAGTGCCGGGACAGGGGGCTACGAGCAGTACTTC.

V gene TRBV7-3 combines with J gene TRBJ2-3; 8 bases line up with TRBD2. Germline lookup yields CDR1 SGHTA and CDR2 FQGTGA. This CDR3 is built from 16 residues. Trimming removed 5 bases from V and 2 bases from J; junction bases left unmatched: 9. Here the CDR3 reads CASSRSGGGPTDTQYF. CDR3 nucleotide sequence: TGTGCCAGCAGCCGCTCCGGGGGGGGCCCCACAGATACGCAGTATTTT.

CDR3 in DNA: TGTGCCAGCAGTTTTTTGGGGACAGGGGGCGCAGGGGATACGCAGTATTTT. Its translation is CASSFLGTGGAGDTQYF. The V gene is TRBV5-8, the J gene TRBJ2-3; 12 bases align to TRBD1. CDR3 length equals 17 residues. V lost 5 bases and J lost 6; bases outside the gene matches: 13. Germline-derived CDR1 and CDR2 are SGHTS and YDEGEE.